Sequencing of this TCR beta chain was carried out in a study of Ad26.COV2.S vaccination and SARS-CoV-2 variants. For the study at large: Ad26.COV2.S, an intramuscular injection, was given once or twice 56 days apart. Study-level points and caveats: Estimates derived from TCR breadth and depth analyses may have underestimated total T cell responses.

Treatment meaning: around 19 received Ad26.COV2.S at low or high dose, single or two shots; several received placebo; per-sample allocation not given. Following the first vaccine or placebo injection, samples were taken on day 63. Cohort 1b enrolled adults aged 18-55 years in Boston. Wuhan-strain SARS-CoV-2 spike was expressed by the Ad26 vector that made up the vaccine. Looked up from germline, CDR1 is SGHVS and CDR2 is FQNEAQ. Trimming took 1 base from V and 9 from J, leaving 19 bases between them. This CDR3 contains 15 residues. Generated by immunoSEQ multiplex PCR, the TCRdb table keeps only in-frame clones and is missing some. The table records approximately 480,000 clones, roughly nine tenths of them present only once. Worth noting for this clone: Its antigen is undetermined.

Sequences were derived from peripheral blood, sampled in a trial of Ad26.COV2.S vaccine versus placebo. The source is a person aged 18 to 65 who received the Ad26.COV2.S COVID-19 vaccine or a placebo. The chain has TRBV7-8 and TRBJ2-7, with D perhaps TRBD1 (6 bases). CDR3 DNA: TGTGCCAGCAGCTTAGGTGGGTGGGGGACAAGTGTGCAGTACTTC. This translates into CASSLGGWGTSVQYF.